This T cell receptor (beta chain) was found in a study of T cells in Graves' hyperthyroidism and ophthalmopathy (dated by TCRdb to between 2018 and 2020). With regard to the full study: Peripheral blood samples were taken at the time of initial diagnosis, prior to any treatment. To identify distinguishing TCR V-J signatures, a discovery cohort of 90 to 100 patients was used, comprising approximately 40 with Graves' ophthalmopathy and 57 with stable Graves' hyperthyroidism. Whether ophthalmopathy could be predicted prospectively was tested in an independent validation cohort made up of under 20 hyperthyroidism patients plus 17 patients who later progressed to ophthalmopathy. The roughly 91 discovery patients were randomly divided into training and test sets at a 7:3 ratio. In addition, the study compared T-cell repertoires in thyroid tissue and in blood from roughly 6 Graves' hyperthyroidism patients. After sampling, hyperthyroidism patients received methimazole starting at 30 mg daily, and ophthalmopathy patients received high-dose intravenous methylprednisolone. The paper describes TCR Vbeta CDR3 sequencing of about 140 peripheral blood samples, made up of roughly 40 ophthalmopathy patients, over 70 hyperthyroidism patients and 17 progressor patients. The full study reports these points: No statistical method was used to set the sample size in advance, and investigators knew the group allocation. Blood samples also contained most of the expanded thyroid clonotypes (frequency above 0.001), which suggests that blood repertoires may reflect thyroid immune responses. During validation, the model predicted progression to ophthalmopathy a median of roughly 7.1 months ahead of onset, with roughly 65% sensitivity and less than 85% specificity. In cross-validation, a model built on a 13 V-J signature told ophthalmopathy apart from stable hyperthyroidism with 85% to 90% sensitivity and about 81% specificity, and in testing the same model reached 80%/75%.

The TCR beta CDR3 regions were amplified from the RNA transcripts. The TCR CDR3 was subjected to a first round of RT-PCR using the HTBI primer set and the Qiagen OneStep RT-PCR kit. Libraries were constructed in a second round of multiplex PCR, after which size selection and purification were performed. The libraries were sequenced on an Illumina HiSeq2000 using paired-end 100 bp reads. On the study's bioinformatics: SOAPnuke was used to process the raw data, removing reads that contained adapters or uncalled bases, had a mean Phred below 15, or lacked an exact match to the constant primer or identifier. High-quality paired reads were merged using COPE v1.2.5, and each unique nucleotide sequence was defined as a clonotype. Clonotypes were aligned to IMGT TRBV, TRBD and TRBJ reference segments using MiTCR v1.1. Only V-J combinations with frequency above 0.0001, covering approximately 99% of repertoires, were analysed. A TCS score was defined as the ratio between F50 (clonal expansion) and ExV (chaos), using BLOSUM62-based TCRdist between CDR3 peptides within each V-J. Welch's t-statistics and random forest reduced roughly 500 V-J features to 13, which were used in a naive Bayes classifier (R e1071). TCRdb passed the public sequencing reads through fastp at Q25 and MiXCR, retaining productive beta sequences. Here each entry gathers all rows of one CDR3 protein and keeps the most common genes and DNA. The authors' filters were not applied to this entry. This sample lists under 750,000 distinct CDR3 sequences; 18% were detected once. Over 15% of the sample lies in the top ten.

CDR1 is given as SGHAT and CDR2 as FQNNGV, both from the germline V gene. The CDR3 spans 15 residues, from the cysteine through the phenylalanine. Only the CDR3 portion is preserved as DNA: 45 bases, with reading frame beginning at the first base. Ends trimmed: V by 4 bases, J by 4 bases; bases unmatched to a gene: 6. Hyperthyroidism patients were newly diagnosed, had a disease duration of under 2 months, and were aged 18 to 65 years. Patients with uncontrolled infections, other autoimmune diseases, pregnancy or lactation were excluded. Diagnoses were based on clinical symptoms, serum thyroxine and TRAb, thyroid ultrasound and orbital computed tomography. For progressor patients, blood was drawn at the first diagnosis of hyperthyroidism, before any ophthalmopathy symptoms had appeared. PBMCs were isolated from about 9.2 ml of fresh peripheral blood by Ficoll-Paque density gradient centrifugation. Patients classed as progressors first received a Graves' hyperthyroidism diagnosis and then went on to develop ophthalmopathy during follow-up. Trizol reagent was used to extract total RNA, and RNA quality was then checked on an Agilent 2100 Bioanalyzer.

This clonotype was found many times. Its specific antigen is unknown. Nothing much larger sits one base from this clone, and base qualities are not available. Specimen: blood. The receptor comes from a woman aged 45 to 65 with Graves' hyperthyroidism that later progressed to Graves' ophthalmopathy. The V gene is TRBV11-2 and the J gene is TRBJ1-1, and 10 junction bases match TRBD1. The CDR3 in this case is CASSSNRDRGTEAFF. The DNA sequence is TGTGCCAGCAGCTCGAACCGGGACAGGGGCACTGAAGCTTTCTTT.